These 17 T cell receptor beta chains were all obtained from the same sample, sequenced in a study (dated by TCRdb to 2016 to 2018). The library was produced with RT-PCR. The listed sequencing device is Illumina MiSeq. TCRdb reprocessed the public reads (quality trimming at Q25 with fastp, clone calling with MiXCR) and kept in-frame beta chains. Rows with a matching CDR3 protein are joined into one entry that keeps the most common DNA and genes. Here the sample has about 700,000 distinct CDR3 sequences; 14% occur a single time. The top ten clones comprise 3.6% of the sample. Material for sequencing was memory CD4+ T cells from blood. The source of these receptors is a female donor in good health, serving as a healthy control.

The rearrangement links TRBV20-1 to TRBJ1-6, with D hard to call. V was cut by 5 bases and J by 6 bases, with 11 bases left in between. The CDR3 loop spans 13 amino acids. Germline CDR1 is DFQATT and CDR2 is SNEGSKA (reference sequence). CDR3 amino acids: CSAVPWGNSPLHF. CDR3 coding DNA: TGCAGTGCTGTGCCCTGGGGTAATTCACCCCTCCACTTT.

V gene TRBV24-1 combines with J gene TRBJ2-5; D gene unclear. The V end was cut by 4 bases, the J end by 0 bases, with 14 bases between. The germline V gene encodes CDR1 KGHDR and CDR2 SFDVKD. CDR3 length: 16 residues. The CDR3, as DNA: TGTGCCACCAGTGACAGCCGGACCGCTCACCAAGAGACCCAGTACTTC. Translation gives CATSDSRTAHQETQYF.

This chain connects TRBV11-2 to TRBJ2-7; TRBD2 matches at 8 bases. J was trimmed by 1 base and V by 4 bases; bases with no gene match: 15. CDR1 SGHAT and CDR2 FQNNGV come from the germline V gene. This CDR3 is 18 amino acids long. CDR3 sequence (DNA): TGTGCCAGCAGCTACAGTTATAGCGGGATCCCAGCTTCCTACGAGCAGTACTTC. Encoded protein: CASSYSYSGIPASYEQYF.

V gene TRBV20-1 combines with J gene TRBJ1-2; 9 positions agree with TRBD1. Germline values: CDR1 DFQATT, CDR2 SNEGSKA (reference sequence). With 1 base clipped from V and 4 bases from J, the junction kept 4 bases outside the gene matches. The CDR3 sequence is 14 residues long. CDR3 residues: CSARGPDRGYGYTF. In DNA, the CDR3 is TGCAGTGCTAGAGGCCCGGACAGGGGCTATGGCTACACCTTC.

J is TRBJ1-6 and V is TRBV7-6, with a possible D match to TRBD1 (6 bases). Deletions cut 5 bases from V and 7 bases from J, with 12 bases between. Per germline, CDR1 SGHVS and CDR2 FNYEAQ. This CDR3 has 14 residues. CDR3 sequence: CASSARTENSPLHF. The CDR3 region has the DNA TGTGCCAGCAGCGCGAGGACAGAGAATTCACCCCTCCACTTT. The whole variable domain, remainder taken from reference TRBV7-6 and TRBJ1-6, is GAGVSQSPRYKVTKRGQDVALRCDPISGHVSLYWYRQALGQGPEFLTYFNYEAQQDKSGLPNDRFSAERPEGSISTLTIQRTEQRDSAMYRCASSARTENSPLHFGNGTRLTVT.

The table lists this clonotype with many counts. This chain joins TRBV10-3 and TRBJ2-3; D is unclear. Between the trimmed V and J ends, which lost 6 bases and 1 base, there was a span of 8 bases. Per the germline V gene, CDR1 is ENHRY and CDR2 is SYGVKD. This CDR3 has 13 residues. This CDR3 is CAISYPGTDTQYF. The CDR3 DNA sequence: TGTGCCATCAGCTACCCAGGCACAGATACGCAGTATTTT.

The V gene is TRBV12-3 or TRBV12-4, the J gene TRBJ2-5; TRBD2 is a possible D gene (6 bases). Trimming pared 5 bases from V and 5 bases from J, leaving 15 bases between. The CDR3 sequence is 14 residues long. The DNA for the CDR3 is TGTGCCAGCAGTCGGGACTCCCAACGGGAGACCCAGTACTTC. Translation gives CASSRDSQRETQYF.

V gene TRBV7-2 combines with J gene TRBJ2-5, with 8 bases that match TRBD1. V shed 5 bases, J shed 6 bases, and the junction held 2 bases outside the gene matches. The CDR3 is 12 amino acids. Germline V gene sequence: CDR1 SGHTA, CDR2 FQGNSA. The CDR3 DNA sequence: TGTGCCAGCAGCCGACAGGGGCAGACCCAGTACTTC. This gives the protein CASSRQGQTQYF.

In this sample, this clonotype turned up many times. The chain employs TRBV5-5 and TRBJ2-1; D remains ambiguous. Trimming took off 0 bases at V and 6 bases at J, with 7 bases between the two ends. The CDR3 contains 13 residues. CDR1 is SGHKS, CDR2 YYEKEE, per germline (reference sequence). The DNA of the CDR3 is TGTGCCAGCAGCTTGGTACCAATCAATGAGCAGTTCTTC. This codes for CASSLVPINEQFF.

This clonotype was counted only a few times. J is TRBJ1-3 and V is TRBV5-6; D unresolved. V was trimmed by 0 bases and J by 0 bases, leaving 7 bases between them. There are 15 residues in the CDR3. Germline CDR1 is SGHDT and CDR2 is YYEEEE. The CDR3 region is CASSLASVSGNTIYF. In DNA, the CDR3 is TGTGCCAGCAGCTTGGCCTCGGTCTCTGGAAACACCATATATTTT. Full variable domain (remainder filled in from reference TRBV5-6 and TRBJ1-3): DAGVTQSPTHLIKTRGQQVTLRCSPKSGHDTVSWYQQALGQGPQFIFQYYEEEERQRGNFPDRFSGHQFPNYSSELNVNALLLGDSALYLCASSLASVSGNTIYFGEGSWLTVV.

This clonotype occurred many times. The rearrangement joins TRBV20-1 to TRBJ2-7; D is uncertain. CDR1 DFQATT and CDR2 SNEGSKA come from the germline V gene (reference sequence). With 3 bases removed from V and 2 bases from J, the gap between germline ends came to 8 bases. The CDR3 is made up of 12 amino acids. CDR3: CSARRQTYEQYF. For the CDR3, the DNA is TGCAGTGCTAGGAGGCAGACCTACGAGCAGTACTTC.

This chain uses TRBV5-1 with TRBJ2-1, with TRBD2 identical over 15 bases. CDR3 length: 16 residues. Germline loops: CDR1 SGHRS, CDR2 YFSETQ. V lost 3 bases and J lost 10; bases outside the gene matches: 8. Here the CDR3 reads CASSSPGLAGGGEQFF. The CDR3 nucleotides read TGCGCCAGCAGCTCGCCGGGACTAGCGGGAGGAGGGGAGCAGTTCTTC.

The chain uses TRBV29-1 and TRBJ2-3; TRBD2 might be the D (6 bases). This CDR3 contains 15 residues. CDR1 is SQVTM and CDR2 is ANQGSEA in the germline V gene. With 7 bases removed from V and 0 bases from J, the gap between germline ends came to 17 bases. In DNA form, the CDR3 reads TGCAGCGCCACGGGCAGGGCGGGGAGCACAGATACGCAGTATTTT. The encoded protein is CSATGRAGSTDTQYF.

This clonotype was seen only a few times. The chain's CDR3 is CSARANSRANYGYTF. DNA for the CDR3: TGCAGTGCTAGAGCGAATTCCAGAGCTAACTATGGCTACACCTTC. V and J are TRBV20-1 and TRBJ1-2, with D uncertain. CDR1 DFQATT and CDR2 SNEGSKA come from the germline V gene (reference sequence). Trimming shortened V by 1 base and J by 0 bases, and 12 bases separated the two germline ends. The CDR3 sequence is 15 residues long.

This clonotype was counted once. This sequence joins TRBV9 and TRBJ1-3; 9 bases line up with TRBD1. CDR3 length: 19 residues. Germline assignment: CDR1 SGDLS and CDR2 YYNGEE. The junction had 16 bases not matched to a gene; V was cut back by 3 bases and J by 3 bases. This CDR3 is CASSGWTGAGFPRGNTIYF. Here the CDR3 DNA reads TGTGCCAGCAGCGGCTGGACAGGGGCCGGGTTTCCGCGTGGAAACACCATATATTTT.

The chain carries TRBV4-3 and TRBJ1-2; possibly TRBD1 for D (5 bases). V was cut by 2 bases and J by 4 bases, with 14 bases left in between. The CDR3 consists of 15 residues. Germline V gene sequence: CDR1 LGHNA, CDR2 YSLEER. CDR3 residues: CASSQKDGGGYGYTF. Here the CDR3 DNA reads TGCGCCAGCAGCCAAAAGGACGGGGGGGGCTATGGCTACACCTTC.

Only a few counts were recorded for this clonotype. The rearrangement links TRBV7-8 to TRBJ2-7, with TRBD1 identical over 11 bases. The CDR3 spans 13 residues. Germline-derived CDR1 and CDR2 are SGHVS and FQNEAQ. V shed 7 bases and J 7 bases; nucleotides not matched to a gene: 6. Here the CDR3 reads CASTQDRGREQYF. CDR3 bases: TGTGCCAGCACCCAGGACAGGGGGCGGGAGCAGTACTTC.